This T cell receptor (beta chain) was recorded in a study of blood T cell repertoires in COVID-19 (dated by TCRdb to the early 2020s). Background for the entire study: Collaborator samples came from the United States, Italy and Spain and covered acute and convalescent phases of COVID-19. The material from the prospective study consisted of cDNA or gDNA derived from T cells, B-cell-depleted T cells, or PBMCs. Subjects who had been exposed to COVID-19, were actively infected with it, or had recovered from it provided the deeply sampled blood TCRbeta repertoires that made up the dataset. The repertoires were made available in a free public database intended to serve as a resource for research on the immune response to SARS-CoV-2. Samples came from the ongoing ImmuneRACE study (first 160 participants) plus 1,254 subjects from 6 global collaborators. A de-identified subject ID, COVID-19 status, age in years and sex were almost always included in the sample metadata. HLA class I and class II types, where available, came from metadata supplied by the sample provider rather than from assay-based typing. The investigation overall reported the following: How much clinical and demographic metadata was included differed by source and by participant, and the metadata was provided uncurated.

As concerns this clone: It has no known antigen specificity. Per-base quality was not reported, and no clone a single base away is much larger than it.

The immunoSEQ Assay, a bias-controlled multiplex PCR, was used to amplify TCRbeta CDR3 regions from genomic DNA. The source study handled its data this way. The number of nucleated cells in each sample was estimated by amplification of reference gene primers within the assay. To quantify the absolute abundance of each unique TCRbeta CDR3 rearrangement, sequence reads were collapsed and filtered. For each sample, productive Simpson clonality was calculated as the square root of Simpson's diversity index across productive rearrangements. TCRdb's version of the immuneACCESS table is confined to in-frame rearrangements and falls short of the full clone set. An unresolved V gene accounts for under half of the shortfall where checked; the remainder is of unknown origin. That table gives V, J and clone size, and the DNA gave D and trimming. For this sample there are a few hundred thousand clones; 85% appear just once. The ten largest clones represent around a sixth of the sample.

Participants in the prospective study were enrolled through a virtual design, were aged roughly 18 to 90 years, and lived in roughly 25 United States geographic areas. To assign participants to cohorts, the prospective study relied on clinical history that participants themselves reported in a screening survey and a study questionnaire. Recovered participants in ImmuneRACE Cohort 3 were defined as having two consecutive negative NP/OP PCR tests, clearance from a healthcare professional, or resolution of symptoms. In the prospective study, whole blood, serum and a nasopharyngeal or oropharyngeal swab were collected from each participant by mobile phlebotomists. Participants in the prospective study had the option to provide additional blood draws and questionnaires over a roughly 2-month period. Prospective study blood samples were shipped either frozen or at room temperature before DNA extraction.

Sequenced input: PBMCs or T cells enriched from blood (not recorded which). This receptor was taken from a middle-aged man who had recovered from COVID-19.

In nucleotide form, the sequence is TGCGCCAGCAGCTCCGGGACTAATACGCACAATGAGCAGTTCTTC. Translation gives CASSSGTNTHNEQFF. The rearranged chain carries TRBV5-1 and TRBJ2-1, and TRBD2 aligns with 7 junction nucleotides. Including cysteine and phenylalanine, the CDR3 has 15 amino acids. CDR3 DNA only is kept here, 45 bases in frame from base 1. The germline V gene supplies CDR1 SGHRS and CDR2 YFSETQ. V and J are trimmed by 3 bases and 5 bases, and the gene matches miss 8 bases of the junction.